Detailed here is one TCR beta chain. The sample belongs to a study of control samples from healthy donors and cancer patients. This table comes from immunoSEQ multiplex PCR, and its TCRdb copy is limited to in-frame clones, with some not included. This sample has nearly 200,000 clones, with around 90% found just once. Germline V lookup: CDR1 SGHTA, CDR2 FQGNSA. The CDR3 is made up of 17 amino acids. J lost 3 bases, V lost 2 bases, and 8 bases had no gene match. The receptor's source is a man under 40 in good health. The genes are TRBV7-2 and TRBJ2-3, with TRBD2 identical over 10 bases. Sequenced: blood. CDR3 in amino acids: CASSLSGGASPTDTQYF. CDR3 bases: TGTGCCAGCAGCTTAAGCGGGGGGGCCTCTCCAACAGATACGCAGTATTTT. The variable domain in full, with the rest retrieved from reference TRBV7-2 and TRBJ2-3, is GAGVSQSPSNKVTEKGKDVELRCDPISGHTALYWYRQSLGQGLEFLIYFQGNSAPDKSGLPSDRFSAERTGGSVSTLTIQRTQQEDSAVYLCASSLSGGASPTDTQYFGPGTRLTVL.